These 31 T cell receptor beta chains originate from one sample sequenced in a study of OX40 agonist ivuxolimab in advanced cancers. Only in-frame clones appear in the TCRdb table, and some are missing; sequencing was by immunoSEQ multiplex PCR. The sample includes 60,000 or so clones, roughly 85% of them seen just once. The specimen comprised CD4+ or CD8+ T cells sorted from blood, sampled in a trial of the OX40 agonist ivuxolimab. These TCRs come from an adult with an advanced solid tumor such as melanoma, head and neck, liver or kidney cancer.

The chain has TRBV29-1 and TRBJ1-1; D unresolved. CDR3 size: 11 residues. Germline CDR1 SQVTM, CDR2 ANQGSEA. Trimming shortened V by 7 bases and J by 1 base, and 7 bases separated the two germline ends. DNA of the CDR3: TGCAGCGGTAAAAGGAACACTGAAGCTTTCTTT. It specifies CSGKRNTEAFF.

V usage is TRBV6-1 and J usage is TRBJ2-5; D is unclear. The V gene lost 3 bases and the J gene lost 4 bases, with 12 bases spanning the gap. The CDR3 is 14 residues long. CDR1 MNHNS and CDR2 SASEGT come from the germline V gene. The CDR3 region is CASSDGPGAETQYF. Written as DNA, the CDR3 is TGTGCCAGCAGTGATGGTCCAGGCGCAGAGACCCAGTACTTC.

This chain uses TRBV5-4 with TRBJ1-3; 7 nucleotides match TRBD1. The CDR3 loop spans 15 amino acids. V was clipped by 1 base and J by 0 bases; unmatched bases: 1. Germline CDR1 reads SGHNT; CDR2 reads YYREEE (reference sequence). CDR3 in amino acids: CASSLQGVSGNTIYF. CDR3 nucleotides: TGTGCCAGCAGCTTGCAGGGGGTCTCTGGAAACACCATATATTTT.

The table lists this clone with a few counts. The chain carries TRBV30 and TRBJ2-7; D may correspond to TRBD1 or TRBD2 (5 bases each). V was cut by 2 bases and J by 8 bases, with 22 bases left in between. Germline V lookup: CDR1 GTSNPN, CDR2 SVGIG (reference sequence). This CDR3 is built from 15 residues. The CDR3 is CAWSRLGRGPIQQYF. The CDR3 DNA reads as TGTGCCTGGAGTCGTCTGGGCCGGGGCCCTATTCAGCAGTACTTC.

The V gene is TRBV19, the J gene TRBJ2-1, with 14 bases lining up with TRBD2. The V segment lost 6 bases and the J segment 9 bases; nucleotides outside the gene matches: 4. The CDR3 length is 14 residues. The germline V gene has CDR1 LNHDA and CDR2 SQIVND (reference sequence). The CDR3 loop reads CASSGLAGGGEQFF. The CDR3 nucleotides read TGTGCCAGTAGCGGACTAGCGGGAGGCGGTGAGCAGTTCTTC.

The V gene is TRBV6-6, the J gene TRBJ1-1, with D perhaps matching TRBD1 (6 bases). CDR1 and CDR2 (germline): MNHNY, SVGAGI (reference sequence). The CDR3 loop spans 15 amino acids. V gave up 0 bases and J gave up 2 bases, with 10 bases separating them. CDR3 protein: CASSYSRGVNTEAFF. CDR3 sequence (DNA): TGTGCCAGCAGTTACTCAAGGGGGGTTAACACTGAAGCTTTCTTT.

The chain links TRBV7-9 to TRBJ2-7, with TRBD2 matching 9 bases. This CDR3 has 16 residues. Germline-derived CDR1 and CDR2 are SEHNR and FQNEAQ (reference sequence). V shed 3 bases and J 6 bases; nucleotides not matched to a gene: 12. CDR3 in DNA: TGTGCCAGCAGCTTCGGTCGCGGGAGGGCCCTCGCCGAGCAGTACTTC. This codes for CASSFGRGRALAEQYF.

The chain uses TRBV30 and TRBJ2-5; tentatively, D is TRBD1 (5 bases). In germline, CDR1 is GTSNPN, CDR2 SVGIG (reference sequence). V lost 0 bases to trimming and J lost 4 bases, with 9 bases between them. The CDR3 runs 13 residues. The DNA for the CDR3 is TGTGCCTGGAGTGTAACAGGCCGAGAGACCCAGTACTTC. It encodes CAWSVTGRETQYF.

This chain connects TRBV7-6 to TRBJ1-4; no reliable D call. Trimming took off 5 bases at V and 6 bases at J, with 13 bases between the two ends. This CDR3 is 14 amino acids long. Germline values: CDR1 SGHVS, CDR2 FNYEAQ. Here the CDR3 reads CASSTAAGDEKLFF. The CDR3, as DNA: TGTGCCAGCAGCACCGCGGCTGGAGATGAAAAACTGTTTTTT.

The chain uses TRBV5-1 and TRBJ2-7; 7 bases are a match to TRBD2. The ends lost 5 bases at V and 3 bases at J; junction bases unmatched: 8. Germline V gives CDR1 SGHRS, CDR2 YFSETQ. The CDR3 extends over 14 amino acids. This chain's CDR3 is CASSRSSGDYEQYF. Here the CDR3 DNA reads TGCGCCAGCAGTAGGTCTAGCGGAGACTACGAGCAGTACTTC.

The CDR3 nucleotides read TGCGCCAGCAAAGTTGGGGATGAAGCTTTCTTT. Translation: CASKVGDEAFF. The chain employs TRBV5-1 and TRBJ1-1; no clear D gene. The CDR3 extends over 11 amino acids. Trimming stripped 6 bases from V and 7 bases from J, with 10 bases between. Germline V CDR1 and CDR2: SGHRS, YFSETQ. The variable domain in full, completed from reference TRBV5-1 and TRBJ1-1, reads KAGVTQTPRYLIKTRGQQVTLSCSPISGHRSVSWYQQTPGQGLQFLFEYFSETQRNKGNFPGRFSGRQFSNSRSEMNVSTLELGDSALYLCASKVGDEAFFGQGTRLTVV.

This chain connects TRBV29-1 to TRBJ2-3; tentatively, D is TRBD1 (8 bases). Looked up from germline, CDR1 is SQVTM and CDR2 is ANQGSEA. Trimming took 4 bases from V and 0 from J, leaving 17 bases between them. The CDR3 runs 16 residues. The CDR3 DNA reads TGCAGCGTTGGGCGGGTACAGGGGGGGAGCACAGATACGCAGTATTTT. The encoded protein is CSVGRVQGGSTDTQYF.

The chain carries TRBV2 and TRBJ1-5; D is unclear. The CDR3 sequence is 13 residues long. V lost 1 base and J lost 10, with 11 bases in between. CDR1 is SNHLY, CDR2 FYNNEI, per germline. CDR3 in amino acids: CASSEGAASPQHF. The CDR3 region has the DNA TGTGCCAGCAGTGAAGGGGCAGCCAGCCCCCAGCATTTT.

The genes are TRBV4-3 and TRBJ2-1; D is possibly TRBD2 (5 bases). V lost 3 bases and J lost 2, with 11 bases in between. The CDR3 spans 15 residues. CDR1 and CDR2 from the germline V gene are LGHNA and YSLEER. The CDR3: CASSQSLAAYNEQFF. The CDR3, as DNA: TGCGCCAGCAGCCAGTCGCTAGCAGCCTACAATGAGCAGTTCTTC.

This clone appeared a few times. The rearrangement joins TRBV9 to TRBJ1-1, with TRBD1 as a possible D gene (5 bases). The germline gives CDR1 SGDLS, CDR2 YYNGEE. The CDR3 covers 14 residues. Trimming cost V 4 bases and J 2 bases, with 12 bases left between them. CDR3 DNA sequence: TGTGCCAGCAGCAACCCCCGGGGCAACACTGAAGCTTTCTTT. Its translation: CASSNPRGNTEAFF.

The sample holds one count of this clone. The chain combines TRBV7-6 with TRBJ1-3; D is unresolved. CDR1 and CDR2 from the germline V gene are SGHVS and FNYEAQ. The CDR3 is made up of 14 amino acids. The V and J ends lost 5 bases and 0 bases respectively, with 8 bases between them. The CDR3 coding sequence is TGTGCCAGCAGCCCCGTCTTCTCTGGAAACACCATATATTTT. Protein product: CASSPVFSGNTIYF.

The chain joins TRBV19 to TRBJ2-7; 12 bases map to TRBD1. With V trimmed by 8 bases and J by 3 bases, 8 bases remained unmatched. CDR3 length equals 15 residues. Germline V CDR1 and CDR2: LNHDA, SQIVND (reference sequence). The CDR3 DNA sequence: TGTGCCAGTGGGACCGGGACAGGGGGCCACTACGAGCAGTACTTC. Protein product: CASGTGTGGHYEQYF.

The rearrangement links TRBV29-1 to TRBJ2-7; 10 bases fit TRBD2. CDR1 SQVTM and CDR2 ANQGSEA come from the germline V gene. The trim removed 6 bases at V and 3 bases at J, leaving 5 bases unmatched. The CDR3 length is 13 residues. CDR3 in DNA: TGCAGCGTCGAGACTAGCGGGCTCTACGAGCAGTACTTC. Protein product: CSVETSGLYEQYF.

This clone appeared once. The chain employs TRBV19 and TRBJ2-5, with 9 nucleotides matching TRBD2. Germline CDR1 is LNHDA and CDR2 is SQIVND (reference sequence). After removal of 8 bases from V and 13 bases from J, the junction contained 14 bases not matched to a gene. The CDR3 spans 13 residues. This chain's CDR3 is CASPWLAGPTRYF. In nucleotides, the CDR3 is TGTGCCAGTCCCTGGCTAGCGGGACCCACACGGTACTTC.

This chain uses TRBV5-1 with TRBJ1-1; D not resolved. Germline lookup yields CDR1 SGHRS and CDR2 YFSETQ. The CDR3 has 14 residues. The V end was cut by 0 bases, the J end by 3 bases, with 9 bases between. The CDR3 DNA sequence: TGCGCCAGCAGCTTGGAAGGCCGGGACACTGAAGCTTTCTTT. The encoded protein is CASSLEGRDTEAFF.

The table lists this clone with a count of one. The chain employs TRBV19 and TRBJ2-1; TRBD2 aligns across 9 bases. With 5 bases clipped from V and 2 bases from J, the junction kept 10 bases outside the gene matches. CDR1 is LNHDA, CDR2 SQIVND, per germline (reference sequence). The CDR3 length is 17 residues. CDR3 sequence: CASSGGGLAGTYNEQFF. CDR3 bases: TGTGCCAGTAGTGGTGGCGGGCTAGCGGGAACCTACAATGAGCAGTTCTTC.

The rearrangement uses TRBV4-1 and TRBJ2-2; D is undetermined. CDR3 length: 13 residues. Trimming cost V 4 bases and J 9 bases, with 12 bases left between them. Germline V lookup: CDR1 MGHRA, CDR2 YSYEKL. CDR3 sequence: CASSRGEIRELFF. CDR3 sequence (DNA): TGCGCCAGCAGCCGAGGAGAGATCAGGGAGCTGTTTTTT.

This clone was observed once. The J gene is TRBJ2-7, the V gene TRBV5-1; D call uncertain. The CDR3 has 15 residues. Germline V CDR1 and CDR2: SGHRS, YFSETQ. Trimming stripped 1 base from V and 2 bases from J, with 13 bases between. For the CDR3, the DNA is TGCGCCAGCAGCTTGTCGCTATTTGGGCCCTACGAGCAGTACTTC. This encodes CASSLSLFGPYEQYF. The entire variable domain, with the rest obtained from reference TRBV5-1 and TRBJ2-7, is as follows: KAGVTQTPRYLIKTRGQQVTLSCSPISGHRSVSWYQQTPGQGLQFLFEYFSETQRNKGNFPGRFSGRQFSNSRSEMNVSTLELGDSALYLCASSLSLFGPYEQYFGPGTRLTVT.

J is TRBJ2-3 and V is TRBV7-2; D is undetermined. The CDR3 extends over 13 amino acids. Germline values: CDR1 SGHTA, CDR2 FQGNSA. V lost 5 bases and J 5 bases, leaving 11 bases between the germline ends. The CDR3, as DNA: TGTGCCAGCAGCGCCTTCCCGAGAGATACGCAGTATTTT. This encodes CASSAFPRDTQYF.

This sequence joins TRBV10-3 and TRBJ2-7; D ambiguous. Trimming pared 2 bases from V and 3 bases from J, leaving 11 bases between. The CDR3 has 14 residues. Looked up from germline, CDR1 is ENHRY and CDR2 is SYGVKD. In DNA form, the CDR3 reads TGTGCCATCAGTGAGCTCCACGCAAGCTACGAGCAGTACTTC. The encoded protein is CAISELHASYEQYF.

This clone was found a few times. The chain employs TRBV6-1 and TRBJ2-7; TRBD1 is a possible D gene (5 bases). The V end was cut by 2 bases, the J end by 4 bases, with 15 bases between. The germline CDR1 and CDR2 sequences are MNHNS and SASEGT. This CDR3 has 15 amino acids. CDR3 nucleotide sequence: TGTGCCAGCAGTGAATATAGGCAGGACAATTACGAGCAGTACTTC. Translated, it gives CASSEYRQDNYEQYF.

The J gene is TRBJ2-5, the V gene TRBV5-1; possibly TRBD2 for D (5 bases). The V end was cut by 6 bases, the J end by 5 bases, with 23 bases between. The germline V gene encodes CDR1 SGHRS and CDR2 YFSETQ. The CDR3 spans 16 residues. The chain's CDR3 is CASNDEGHGSGETQYF. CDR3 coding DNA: TGCGCCAGCAACGACGAAGGGCACGGATCGGGGGAGACCCAGTACTTC.

CDR3 DNA: TGTGCCAGCAGCCCGGACAGGGTCGGGGAGACCCAGTACTTC. Translation gives CASSPDRVGETQYF. The chain couples TRBV6-5 to TRBJ2-5; 8 nucleotides line up with TRBD1. This CDR3 has 14 residues. Germline V gene lookup returns CDR1 MNHEY and CDR2 SVGAGI. The trim removed 6 bases at V and 5 bases at J, leaving 8 bases unmatched.

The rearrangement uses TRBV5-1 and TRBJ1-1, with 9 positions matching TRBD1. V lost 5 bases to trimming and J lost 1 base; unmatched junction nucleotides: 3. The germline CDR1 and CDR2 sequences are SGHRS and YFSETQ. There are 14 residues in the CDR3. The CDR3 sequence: CASSSTGGNTEAFF. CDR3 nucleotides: TGCGCCAGCAGTTCGACAGGGGGGAACACTGAAGCTTTCTTT.

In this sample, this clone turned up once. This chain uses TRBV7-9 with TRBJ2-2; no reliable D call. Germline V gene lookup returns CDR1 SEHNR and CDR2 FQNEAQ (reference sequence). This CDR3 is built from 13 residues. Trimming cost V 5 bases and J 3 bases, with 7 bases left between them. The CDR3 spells CASSALDTGELFF. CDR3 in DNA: TGTGCCAGCAGCGCCCTTGACACCGGGGAGCTGTTTTTT.

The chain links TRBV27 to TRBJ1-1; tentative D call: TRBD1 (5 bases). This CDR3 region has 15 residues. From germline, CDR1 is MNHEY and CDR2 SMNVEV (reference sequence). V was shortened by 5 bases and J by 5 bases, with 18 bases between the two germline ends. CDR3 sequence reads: CASSPSGLYRTEAFF. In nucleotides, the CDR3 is TGTGCCAGCAGTCCCTCGGGACTTTATCGGACTGAAGCTTTCTTT.